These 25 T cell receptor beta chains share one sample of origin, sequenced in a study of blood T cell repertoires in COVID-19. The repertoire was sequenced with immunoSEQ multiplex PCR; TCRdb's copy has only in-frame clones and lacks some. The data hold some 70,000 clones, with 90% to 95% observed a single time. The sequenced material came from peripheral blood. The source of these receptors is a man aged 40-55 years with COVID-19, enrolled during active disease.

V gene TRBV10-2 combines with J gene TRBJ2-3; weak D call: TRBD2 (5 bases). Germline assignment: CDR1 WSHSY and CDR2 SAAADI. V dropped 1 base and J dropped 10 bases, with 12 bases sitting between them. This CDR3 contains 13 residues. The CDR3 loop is CASSEWIANSQYF. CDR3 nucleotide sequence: TGCGCCAGCAGTGAGTGGATAGCGAACTCGCAGTATTTT.

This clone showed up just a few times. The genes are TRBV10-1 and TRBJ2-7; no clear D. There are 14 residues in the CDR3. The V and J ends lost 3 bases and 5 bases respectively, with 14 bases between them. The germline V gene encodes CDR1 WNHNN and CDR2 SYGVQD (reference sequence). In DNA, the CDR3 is TGCGCCAGCAGTGATGCGCTAGTAGGCGACGAGCAGTACTTC. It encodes CASSDALVGDEQYF.

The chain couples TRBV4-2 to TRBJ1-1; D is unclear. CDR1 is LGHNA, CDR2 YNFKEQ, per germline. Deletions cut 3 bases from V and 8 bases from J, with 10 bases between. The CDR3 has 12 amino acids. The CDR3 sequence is CASSHTVEEAFF. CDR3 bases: TGTGCCAGCAGCCACACCGTCGAGGAAGCTTTCTTT.

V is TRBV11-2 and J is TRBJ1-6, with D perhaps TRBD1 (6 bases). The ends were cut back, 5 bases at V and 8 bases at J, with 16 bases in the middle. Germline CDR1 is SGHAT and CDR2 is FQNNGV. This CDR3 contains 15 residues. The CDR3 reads CASSRLDGTYSPLHF. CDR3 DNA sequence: TGTGCCAGCAGCCGACTCGACGGGACATATTCACCCCTCCACTTT.

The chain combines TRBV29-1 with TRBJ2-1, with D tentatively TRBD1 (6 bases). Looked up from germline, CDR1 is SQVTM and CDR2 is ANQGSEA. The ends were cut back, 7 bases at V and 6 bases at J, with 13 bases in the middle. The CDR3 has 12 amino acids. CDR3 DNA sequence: TGCAGCGCTGGGACACCTTCCAATGAGCAGTTCTTC. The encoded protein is CSAGTPSNEQFF.

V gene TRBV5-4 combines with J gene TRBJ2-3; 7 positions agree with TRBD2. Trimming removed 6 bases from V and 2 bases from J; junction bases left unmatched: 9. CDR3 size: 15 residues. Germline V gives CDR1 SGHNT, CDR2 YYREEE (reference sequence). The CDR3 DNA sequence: TGTGCCAGCACAAGGTCGGGGGGTATCACAGATACGCAGTATTTT. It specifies CASTRSGGITDTQYF. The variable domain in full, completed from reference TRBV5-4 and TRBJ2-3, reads ETGVTQSPTHLIKTRGQQVTLRCSSQSGHNTVSWYQQALGQGPQFIFQYYREEENGRGNFPPRFSGLQFPNYSSELNVNALELDDSALYLCASTRSGGITDTQYFGPGTRLTVL.

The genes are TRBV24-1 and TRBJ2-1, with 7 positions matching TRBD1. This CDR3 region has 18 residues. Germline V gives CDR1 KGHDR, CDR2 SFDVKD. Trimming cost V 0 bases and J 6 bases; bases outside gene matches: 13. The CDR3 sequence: CATSDLGSTGLRVNEQFF. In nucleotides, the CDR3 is TGTGCCACCAGTGATTTGGGGTCGACAGGGCTGAGGGTCAATGAGCAGTTCTTC.

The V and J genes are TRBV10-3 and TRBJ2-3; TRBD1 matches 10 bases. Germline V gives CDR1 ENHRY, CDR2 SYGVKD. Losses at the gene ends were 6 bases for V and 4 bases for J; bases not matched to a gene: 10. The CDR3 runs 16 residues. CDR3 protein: CAISDPTTGGSDTQYF. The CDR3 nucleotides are TGTGCCATCAGCGACCCAACGACAGGGGGCTCAGATACGCAGTATTTT.

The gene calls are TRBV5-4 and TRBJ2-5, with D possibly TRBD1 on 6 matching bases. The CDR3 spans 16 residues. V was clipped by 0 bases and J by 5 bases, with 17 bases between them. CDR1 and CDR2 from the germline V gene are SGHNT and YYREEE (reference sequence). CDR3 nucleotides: TGTGCCAGCAGCTTGGCCTTGGGACAAGGAGTCGAGACCCAGTACTTC. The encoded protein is CASSLALGQGVETQYF. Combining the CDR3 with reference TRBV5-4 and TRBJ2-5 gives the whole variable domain ETGVTQSPTHLIKTRGQQVTLRCSSQSGHNTVSWYQQALGQGPQFIFQYYREEENGRGNFPPRFSGLQFPNYSSELNVNALELDDSALYLCASSLALGQGVETQYFGPGTRLLVL.

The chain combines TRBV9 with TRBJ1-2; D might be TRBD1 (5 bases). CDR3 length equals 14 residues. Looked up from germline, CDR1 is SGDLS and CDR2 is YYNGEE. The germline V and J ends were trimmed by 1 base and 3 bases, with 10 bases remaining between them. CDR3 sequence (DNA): TGTGCCAGCAGCGTACCGGGAGGGGACTATGGCTACACCTTC. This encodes CASSVPGGDYGYTF. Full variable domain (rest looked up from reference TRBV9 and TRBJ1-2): DSGVTQTPKHLITATGQRVTLRCSPRSGDLSVYWYQQSLDQGLQFLIQYYNGEERAKGNILERFSAQQFPDLHSELNLSSLELGDSALYFCASSVPGGDYGYTFGSGTRLTVV.

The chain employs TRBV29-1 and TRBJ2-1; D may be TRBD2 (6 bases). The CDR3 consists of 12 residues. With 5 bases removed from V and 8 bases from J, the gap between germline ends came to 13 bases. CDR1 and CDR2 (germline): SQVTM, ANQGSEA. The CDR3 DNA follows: TGCAGCGTTTCTCGGCGGGGAGATGAGCAGTTCTTC. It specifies CSVSRRGDEQFF.

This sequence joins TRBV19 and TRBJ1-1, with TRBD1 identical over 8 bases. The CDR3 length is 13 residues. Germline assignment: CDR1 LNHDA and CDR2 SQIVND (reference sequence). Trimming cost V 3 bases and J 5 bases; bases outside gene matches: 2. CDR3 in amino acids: CASSITGGTEAFF. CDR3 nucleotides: TGTGCCAGTAGTATTACAGGGGGAACTGAAGCTTTCTTT.

As DNA, the CDR3 is TGTGCCAGTAGTATACCTGGGGCGGACGAGCAGTACTTC. It yields the protein CASSIPGADEQYF. The chain links TRBV19 to TRBJ2-7, with D tentatively TRBD1 (5 bases). The germline V and J ends were trimmed by 2 bases and 5 bases, with 10 bases remaining between them. Per germline, CDR1 LNHDA and CDR2 SQIVND (reference sequence). CDR3 size: 13 residues.

The CDR3 sequence is CASSQDWAGNRETQYF. The CDR3 DNA follows: TGTGCCAGCAGCCAAGATTGGGCGGGGAACCGGGAGACCCAGTACTTC. The V and J genes are TRBV4-2 and TRBJ2-5, with D maybe TRBD2 (6 bases). Germline-derived CDR1 and CDR2 are LGHNA and YNFKEQ. The CDR3 is 16 amino acids. Trimming stripped 0 bases from V and 5 bases from J, with 16 bases between.

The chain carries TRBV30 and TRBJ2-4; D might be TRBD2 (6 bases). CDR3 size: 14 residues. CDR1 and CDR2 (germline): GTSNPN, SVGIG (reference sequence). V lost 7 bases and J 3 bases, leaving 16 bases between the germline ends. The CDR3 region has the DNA TGTGCCTTGACCATCGGGGGTGGCAAAAACATTCAGTACTTC. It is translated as CALTIGGGKNIQYF.

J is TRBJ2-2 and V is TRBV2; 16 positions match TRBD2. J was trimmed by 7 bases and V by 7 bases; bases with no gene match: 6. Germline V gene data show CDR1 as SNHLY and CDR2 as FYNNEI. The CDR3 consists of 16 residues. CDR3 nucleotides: TGTGCCAGCACCTCCGGGACTAGCGGGGGGGTCGGGGAGCTGTTTTTT. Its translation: CASTSGTSGGVGELFF.

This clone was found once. Here the CDR3 reads CASSGEQGLNQPQHF. CDR3 bases: TGTGCCAGCAGTGGAGAACAGGGGCTCAATCAGCCCCAGCATTTT. The rearrangement links TRBV2 to TRBJ1-5; 7 bases agree with TRBD1. Per the germline V gene, CDR1 is SNHLY and CDR2 is FYNNEI. The V and J ends lost 4 bases and 3 bases, in that order; junction bases with no gene match: 6. This CDR3 region has 15 residues.

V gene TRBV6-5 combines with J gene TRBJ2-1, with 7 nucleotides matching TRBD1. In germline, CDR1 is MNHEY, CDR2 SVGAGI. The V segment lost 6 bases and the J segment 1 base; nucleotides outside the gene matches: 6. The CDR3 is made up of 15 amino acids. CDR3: CASSVQGESYNEQFF. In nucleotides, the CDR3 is TGTGCCAGCAGCGTCCAGGGGGAGTCCTACAATGAGCAGTTCTTC.

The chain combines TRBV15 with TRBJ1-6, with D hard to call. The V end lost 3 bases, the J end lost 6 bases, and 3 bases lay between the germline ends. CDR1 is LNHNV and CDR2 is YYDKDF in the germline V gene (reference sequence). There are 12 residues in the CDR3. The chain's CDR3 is CATSRANSPLHF. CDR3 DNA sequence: TGTGCCACCAGCAGGGCTAATTCACCCCTCCACTTT.

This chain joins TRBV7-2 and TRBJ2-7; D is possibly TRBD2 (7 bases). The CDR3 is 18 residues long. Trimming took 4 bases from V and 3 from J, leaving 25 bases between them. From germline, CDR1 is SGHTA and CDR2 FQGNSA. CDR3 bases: TGTGCCAGCAGCTCACAAGGGGGGGGGAGCTACAGGGTCTACGAGCAGTACTTC. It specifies CASSSQGGGSYRVYEQYF.

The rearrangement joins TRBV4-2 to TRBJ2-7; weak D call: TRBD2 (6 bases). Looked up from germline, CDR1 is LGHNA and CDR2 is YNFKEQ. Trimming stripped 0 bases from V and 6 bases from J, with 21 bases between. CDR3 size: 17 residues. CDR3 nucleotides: TGTGCCAGCAGCCAAGAAGGCGGGGCCCACGTACCTGGCGAGCAGTACTTC. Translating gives CASSQEGGAHVPGEQYF.

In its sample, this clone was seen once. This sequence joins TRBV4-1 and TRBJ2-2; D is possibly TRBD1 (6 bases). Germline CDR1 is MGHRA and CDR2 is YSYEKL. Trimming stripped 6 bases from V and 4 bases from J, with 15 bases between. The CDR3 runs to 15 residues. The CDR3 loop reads CASRLRDTSTGELFF. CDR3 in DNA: TGCGCCAGCAGACTCCGGGACACCAGCACCGGGGAGCTGTTTTTT.

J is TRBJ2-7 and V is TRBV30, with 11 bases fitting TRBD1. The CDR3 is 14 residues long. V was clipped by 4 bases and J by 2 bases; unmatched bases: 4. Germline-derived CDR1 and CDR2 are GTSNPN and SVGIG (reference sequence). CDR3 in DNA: TGTGCCTGGAATCGGGACAGGGGGACCTACGAGCAGTACTTC. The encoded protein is CAWNRDRGTYEQYF.

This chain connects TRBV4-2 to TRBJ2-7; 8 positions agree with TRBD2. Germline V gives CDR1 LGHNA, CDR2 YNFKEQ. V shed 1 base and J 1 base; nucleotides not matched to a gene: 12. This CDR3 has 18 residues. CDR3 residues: CASSQAYTKRGRSYEQYF. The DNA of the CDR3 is TGTGCCAGCAGCCAAGCATACACCAAGCGGGGGAGGTCCTACGAGCAGTACTTC.

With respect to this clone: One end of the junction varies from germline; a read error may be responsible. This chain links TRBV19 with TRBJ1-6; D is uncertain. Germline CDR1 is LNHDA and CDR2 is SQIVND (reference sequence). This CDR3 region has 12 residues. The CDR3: CASKIGDSPIHF. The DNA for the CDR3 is TGTGCCAGTAAAATCGGGGATTCACCCATCCACTTT.